This is a list of T cell receptor beta chains from one sample in a study of blood T cells in healthy people across ages. TCRdb analysed the 5' RACE reads with MiXCR anew, one entry per CDR3 protein. This table holds 700,000 to 900,000 distinct CDR3 sequences, roughly 50% found once. Sequenced input: blood. These receptors originate from a man older than 75 in good health. Each CDR3 is given with its conserved first and last residue. Each record gives: D gene, V gene, J gene, clone size, CDR3 protein, CDR3 DNA. The D gene is left open where the match is weak. Where a row states a size, it is once, few, many or the class of an expanded clone; other rows omit it.

TRBD1	TRBV28	TRBJ2-5	-	CASSGDSGETQYF	TGTGCCAGCAGCGGGGACAGTGGTGAGACCCAGTACTTC
-	TRBV11-2	TRBJ2-5	few	CASSRGIQETQYF	TGTGCCAGCAGCCGGGGGATCCAAGAGACCCAGTACTTC
TRBD2	TRBV5-1	TRBJ2-5	few	CASSRTEREKTQYF	TGCGCCAGCAGCCGGACCGAGCGGGAGAAAACCCAGTACTTC
-	TRBV5-6	TRBJ1-5	-	CASSRERGNQPQHF	TGTGCCAGCAGCCGGGAGAGGGGCAATCAGCCCCAGCATTTT
-	TRBV25-1	TRBJ2-3	few	CASSASRSSTDTQYF	TGTGCCAGCAGTGCTTCTAGGTCTAGCACAGATACGCAGTATTTT
-	TRBV30	TRBJ2-1	-	CAWRAEMGNEQFF	TGTGCCTGGAGGGCGGAGATGGGCAATGAGCAGTTCTTC
-	TRBV29-1	TRBJ2-7	-	CSVRISSYEQYF	TGCAGCGTTCGGATCAGCTCCTACGAGCAGTACTTC
TRBD1	TRBV20-1	TRBJ2-5	-	CSATRTGRLETQYF	TGCAGTGCTACGAGGACAGGGCGACTAGAGACCCAGTACTTC
-	TRBV20-1	TRBJ2-7	few	CSARAGNPYEQYF	TGCAGTGCTAGAGCGGGAAACCCCTACGAGCAGTACTTC
-	TRBV20-1	TRBJ2-6	-	CSASNRQHSGANVLTF	TGCAGTGCTAGTAACAGGCAACATTCTGGGGCCAACGTCCTGACTTTC
-	TRBV13	TRBJ2-7	-	CASSYGTQYEQYF	TGTGCCAGCAGCTACGGGACACAATACGAGCAGTACTTC
TRBD1	TRBV20-1	TRBJ2-7	-	CSAHYDRGGYEQYF	TGCAGTGCTCACTATGACAGGGGGGGATACGAGCAGTACTTC
-	TRBV13	TRBJ2-4	few	CASSSTGATSSIQYF	TGTGCCAGCAGCTCGACCGGGGCAACCTCTAGCATTCAGTACTTC
-	TRBV5-5	TRBJ2-3	-	CASIPTDRYAYF	TGTGCCAGCATCCCTACAGACAGATACGCGTATTTT
-	TRBV20-1	TRBJ2-1	-	CGARVTQSYNEQFF	TGCGGTGCTAGAGTCACACAGTCCTACAATGAGCAGTTCTTC
-	TRBV5-1	TRBJ1-2	few	CASSPPIGGNGYTF	TGCGCCAGCAGCCCCCCGATCGGTGGGAATGGCTACACCTTC
-	TRBV27	TRBJ2-7	-	CASGRQGLIGERYF	TGTGCCAGCGGTAGACAGGGACTAATAGGCGAGCGGTACTTC
TRBD1	TRBV2	TRBJ2-7	-	CASSRQGAQDEQYF	TGTGCCAGCAGCCGCCAGGGGGCTCAGGACGAGCAGTACTTC
TRBD2	TRBV20-1	TRBJ2-3	-	CSASTSGEHRYAYF	TGCAGTGCTAGTACTAGCGGAGAGCACAGATACGCGTATTTT
TRBD2	TRBV9	TRBJ2-1	few	CASSVGGSLGYNEQFF	TGTGCCAGCAGCGTAGGCGGGAGTCTCGGCTACAATGAGCAGTTCTTC
-	TRBV9	TRBJ1-2	-	CASSVEDNRREGYTF	TGTGCCAGCAGCGTAGAGGACAACCGCCGGGAAGGCTACACCTTC
-	TRBV10-2	TRBJ2-7	few	CASSEPSERHEQYF	TGCGCCAGCAGTGAGCCGAGCGAGAGGCACGAGCAGTACTTC
TRBD2	TRBV2	TRBJ2-1	-	CASKGPGLATNNEQFF	TGTGCCAGCAAAGGGCCGGGACTAGCTACGAACAATGAGCAGTTCTTC
TRBD2	TRBV11-2	TRBJ2-1	-	CASSRGVTSGTEQFF	TGTGCCAGCAGCAGAGGGGTGACTAGCGGGACAGAGCAGTTCTTC
-	TRBV28	TRBJ2-5	-	CASSLGGNWETQYF	TGTGCCAGCAGCCTAGGGGGGAACTGGGAGACCCAGTACTTC
-	TRBV2	TRBJ2-4	once	CTSSEALQLGLTRYF	TGTACCAGCAGTGAAGCGCTTCAATTAGGACTGACAAGGTACTTC